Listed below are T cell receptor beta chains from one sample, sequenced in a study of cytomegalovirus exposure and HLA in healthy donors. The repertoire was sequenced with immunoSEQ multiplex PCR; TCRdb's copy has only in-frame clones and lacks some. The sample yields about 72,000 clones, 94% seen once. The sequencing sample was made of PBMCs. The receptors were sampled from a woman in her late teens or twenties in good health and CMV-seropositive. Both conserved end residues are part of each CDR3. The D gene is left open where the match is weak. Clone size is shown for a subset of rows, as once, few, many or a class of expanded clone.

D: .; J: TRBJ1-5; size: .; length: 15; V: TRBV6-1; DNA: TGTGCCAGCGGGGGTCGCGGGGGATTCGATCAGCCCCAGCATTTT; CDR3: CASGGRGGFDQPQHF
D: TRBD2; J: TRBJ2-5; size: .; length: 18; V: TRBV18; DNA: TGTGCCAGCTCACCGTTTCTCGGGGCGGGAGGGCCGGAGGAGACCCAGTACTTC; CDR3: CASSPFLGAGGPEETQYF
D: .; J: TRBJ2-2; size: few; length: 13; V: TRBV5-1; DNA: TGCGCCAGCAGCTGGGCCGCCGACGGGGAGCTGTTTTTT; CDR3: CASSWAADGELFF
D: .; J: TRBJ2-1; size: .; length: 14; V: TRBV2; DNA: TGTGCCAGCTTCCGGGACTCCTCCTACAATGAGCAGTTCTTC; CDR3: CASFRDSSYNEQFF
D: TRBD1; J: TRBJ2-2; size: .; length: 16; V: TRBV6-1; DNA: TGTGCCAGCAGTGGGGGGACAGAATTACTCACCGGGGAGCTGTTTTTT; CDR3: CASSGGTELLTGELFF
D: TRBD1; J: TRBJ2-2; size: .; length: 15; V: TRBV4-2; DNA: TGTGCCAGCAGCCTACGGGACAGGAACACCGGGGAGCTGTTTTTT; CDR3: CASSLRDRNTGELFF
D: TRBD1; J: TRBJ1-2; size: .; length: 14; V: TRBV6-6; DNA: TGTGCCAGCAGTTACTCGGGGACAGGGTCCGGCTACACCTTC; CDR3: CASSYSGTGSGYTF
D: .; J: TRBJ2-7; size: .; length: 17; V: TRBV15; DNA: TGTGCCACCAGCAGCGGGGCCAGAGGGAGGTTCCGCTACGAGCAGTACTTC; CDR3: CATSSGARGRFRYEQYF
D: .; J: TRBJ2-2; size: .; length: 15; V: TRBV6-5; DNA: TGTGCCAGCACCAGACAGGCTGCGAACACCGGGGAGCTGTTTTTT; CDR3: CASTRQAANTGELFF
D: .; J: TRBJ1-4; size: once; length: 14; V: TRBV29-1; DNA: TGCAGCGTCCAAACGTGGGGGGCTAATGAAAAACTGTTTTTT; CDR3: CSVQTWGANEKLFF
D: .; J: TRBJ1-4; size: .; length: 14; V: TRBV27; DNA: TGTGCCAGCAGTTTCCTAGCAGGGGATGAAAAACTGTTTTTT; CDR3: CASSFLAGDEKLFF
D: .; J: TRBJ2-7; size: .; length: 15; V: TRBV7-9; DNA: TGTGCCAGCAGCTTAGTGGCAGGGGAAGACCACGAGCAGTACTTC; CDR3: CASSLVAGEDHEQYF
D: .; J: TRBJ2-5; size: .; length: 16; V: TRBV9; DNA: TGTGCCAGCAGCCTACAGGGACGGCCGATCCAAGAGACCCAGTACTTC; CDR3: CASSLQGRPIQETQYF
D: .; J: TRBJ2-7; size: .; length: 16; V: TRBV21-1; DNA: TGTGCCAGCCGACTAGCGGGAGGGCCCCCTTCCTACGAGCAGTACTTC; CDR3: CASRLAGGPPSYEQYF
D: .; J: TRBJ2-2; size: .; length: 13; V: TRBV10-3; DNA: TGTGCCATCAGTGAGTCGCGTACCGGGGAGCTGTTTTTT; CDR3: CAISESRTGELFF
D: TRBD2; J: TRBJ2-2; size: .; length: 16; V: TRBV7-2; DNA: TGTGCCAGCAGCCTCCCTGCGGGGGGCAACACCGGGGAGCTGTTTTTT; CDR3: CASSLPAGGNTGELFF
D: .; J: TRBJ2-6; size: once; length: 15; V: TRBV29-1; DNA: TGCAGCGCAACCAGACCAGGTTCTGGGGCCAACGTCCTGACTTTC; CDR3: CSATRPGSGANVLTF
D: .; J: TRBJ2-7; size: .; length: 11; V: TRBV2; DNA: TGTGCCAGCAGTGACGGCCAGGGGTCCTACTTC; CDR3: CASSDGQGSYF
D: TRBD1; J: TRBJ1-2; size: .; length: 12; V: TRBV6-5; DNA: TGTGCCAGCGGGACAGGGGCGCCGGGCTACACCTTC; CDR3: CASGTGAPGYTF
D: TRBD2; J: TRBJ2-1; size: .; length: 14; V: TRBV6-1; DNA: TGTGCCAGCAGTGTAATCCTACGGGGGGATGAGCAGTTCTTC; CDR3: CASSVILRGDEQFF
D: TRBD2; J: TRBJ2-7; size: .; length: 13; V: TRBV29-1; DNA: TGCAGCGTTGAAACTAGCGAAGCCTACGAGCAGTACTTC; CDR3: CSVETSEAYEQYF
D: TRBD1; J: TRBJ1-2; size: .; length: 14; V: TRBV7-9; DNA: TGTGCCAGCAGCTTGGGACAGGCGGTCTATGGCTACACCTTC; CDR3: CASSLGQAVYGYTF
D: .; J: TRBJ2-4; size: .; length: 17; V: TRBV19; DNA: TGTGCCAGTAGCCCCCCCGGAGGGGGGGCGGCCAAAAACATTCAGTACTTC; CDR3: CASSPPGGGAAKNIQYF
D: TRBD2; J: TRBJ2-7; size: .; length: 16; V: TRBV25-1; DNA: TGTGCCAGCAGTGATCTAGCGGGAGGAGGGGGTTACGAGCAGTACTTC; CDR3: CASSDLAGGGGYEQYF
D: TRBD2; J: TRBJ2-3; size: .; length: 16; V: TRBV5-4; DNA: TGTGCCAGCTTCACGGGGGGATCTTTTAGCACAGATACGCAGTATTTT; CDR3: CASFTGGSFSTDTQYF
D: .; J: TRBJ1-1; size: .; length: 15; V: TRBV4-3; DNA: TGCGCCAGCAGCCAAGATCACACTAGGGGGACTGAAGCTTTCTTT; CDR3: CASSQDHTRGTEAFF
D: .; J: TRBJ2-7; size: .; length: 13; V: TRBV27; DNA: TGTGCCAGCAGCCTTACTACGCTGGGCGAGCAGTACTTC; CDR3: CASSLTTLGEQYF
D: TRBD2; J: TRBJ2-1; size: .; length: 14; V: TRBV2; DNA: TGTGCCAGCAGTGAGACAGAGCGGGAGAATGAGCAGTTCTTC; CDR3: CASSETERENEQFF